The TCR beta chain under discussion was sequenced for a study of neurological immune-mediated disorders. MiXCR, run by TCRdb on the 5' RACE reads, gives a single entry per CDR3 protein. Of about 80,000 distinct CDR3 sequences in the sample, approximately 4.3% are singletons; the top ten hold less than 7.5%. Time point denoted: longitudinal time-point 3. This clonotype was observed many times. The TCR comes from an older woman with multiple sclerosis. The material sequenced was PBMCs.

The CDR3 nucleotides read TGCGCCAGCAGCTTGGGGCAGGGCGGGGTAGCTTTCTTT. It is translated as CASSLGQGGVAFF. The chain joins TRBV5-1 to TRBJ1-1; D is perhaps TRBD1 (5 bases). The CDR3 loop spans 13 amino acids. Trimming shortened V by 0 bases and J by 10 bases, and 13 bases separated the two germline ends. CDR1 is SGHRS and CDR2 is YFSETQ in the germline V gene.